A selection of T cell receptor beta chains follows, all from one sample in a study of cytomegalovirus exposure and HLA in healthy donors. Data came from immunoSEQ multiplex PCR; TCRdb stores just in-frame clones and leaves some out. Among approximately 160,000 clones, about four fifths were seen once, and the ten largest hold less than 9%. Sequencing used PBMCs. Receptors originate from a male donor in good health and CMV-seropositive. CDR3s include the opening cysteine and the closing phenylalanine or tryptophan. Fields, in order: J gene, V gene, D gene, clone size, CDR3 protein, CDR3 DNA. D genes are given only for firm matches. Only some rows state a clone size, as once, few, many or a class for expanded clones.

TRBJ2-7 TRBV5-8 NA NA CASSLGAVHYSYEQYF TGTGCCAGCAGCTTAGGAGCGGTACATTACTCCTACGAGCAGTACTTC
TRBJ1-2 TRBV2 NA NA CASTRDYGYTF TGTGCCAGCACGCGGGATTATGGCTACACCTTC
TRBJ2-3 TRBV5-4 NA few CASSLGGRTDTQYF TGTGCCAGCAGCTTGGGGGGCCGCACAGATACGCAGTATTTT
TRBJ2-5 TRBV6-5 NA many CASSYGRVGRETQYF TGTGCCAGCAGTTACGGCAGGGTTGGGCGAGAGACCCAGTACTTC
TRBJ2-7 TRBV7-9 NA NA CASSPVAGSTTDEQYF TGTGCCAGCAGCCCGGTGGCGGGGTCGACGACGGACGAGCAGTACTTC
TRBJ1-2 TRBV5-6 TRBD1 NA CASSSKPGTGYEDGYTF TGTGCCAGCAGCTCAAAACCCGGGACAGGGTATGAAGATGGCTACACCTTC
TRBJ2-6 TRBV2 NA NA CASIGGYSGANVLTF TGTGCCAGTATAGGAGGGTACTCTGGGGCCAACGTCCTGACTTTC
TRBJ2-2 TRBV5-1 NA NA CASSYLLGGGENTGELFF TGCGCCAGCAGTTACCTTTTGGGTGGCGGTGAGAACACCGGGGAGCTGTTTTTT
TRBJ1-2 TRBV5-4 TRBD1 NA CASSRRDSRLLYGGYTF TGTGCCAGCAGCCGCCGGGACAGCCGCCTATTATATGGGGGCTACACCTTC
TRBJ1-2 TRBV5-1 TRBD1 NA CASSNEPTQGGDYGYTF TGCGCCAGCAGCAACGAGCCTACCCAGGGGGGAGACTATGGCTACACCTTC
TRBJ2-1 TRBV7-2 TRBD2 NA CASSFILAGGNEQFF TGTGCCAGCAGCTTCATCCTAGCGGGGGGTAATGAGCAGTTCTTC
TRBJ1-6 TRBV10-3 NA NA CAISITPNSALHF TGTGCCATCAGTATAACCCCTAATTCGGCCCTCCACTTT
TRBJ1-2 TRBV5-1 NA NA CASSLADRSPDYGYTF TGCGCCAGCAGCTTGGCCGACAGATCTCCTGACTATGGCTACACCTTC
TRBJ1-2 TRBV10-3 TRBD1 NA CAISEPKGGTNYGYTF TGTGCCATCAGTGAGCCGAAAGGGGGCACTAACTATGGCTACACCTTC
TRBJ2-5 TRBV5-6 NA NA CASSLNSAPLGTQYF TGTGCCAGCAGCTTGAATAGCGCCCCTCTGGGGACCCAGTACTTC
TRBJ2-3 TRBV11-2 TRBD2 NA CASSRMGGRGGRDTQYF TGTGCCAGCAGCCGAATGGGCGGGCGGGGGGGCAGAGATACGCAGTATTTT
TRBJ2-3 TRBV29-1 NA NA CSVEAKRDTQYF TGCAGCGTTGAAGCTAAGCGGGATACGCAGTATTTT
TRBJ2-3 TRBV6-1 TRBD2 NA CASNDGGGTHTQYF TGTGCCAGCAATGACGGGGGGGGCACACATACGCAGTATTTT
TRBJ2-1 TRBV30 NA NA CAWTPEGNEQFF TGTGCCTGGACCCCCGAGGGAAATGAGCAGTTCTTC
TRBJ1-6 TRBV30 TRBD1 NA CAWGAGTAYNSPLHF TGTGCCTGGGGGGCCGGGACAGCCTATAATTCACCCCTCCACTTT
TRBJ2-1 TRBV6-5 NA NA CASSPQGSSYNEQFF TGTGCCAGCAGTCCACAGGGAAGCTCCTACAATGAGCAGTTCTTC
TRBJ1-1 TRBV5-1 NA NA CASSLASANTEAFF TGCGCCAGCAGCTTGGCGAGCGCGAACACTGAAGCTTTCTTT
TRBJ2-7 TRBV27 TRBD2 NA CASSLSTGLAGGPSYEQYF TGTGCCAGCAGTTTATCGACTGGACTAGCGGGGGGGCCTTCCTACGAGCAGTACTTC
TRBJ2-7 TRBV12-5 NA NA CASGLTTGNREQHF TGTGCTAGTGGTTTGACCACAGGGAATCGCGAGCAGCACTTC
TRBJ1-2 TRBV6-1 TRBD1 NA CASSEAGQGWGGYTF TGTGCCAGCAGTGAAGCGGGACAGGGGTGGGGAGGCTACACCTTC
TRBJ1-3 TRBV6-5 TRBD1 once CASSPGTEPGNTIYF TGTGCCAGCAGCCCCGGGACAGAGCCTGGAAACACCATATATTTT
TRBJ1-5 TRBV19 NA NA CASSPTPRQPQHF TGTGCCAGTAGTCCCACACCTAGGCAGCCCCAGCATTTT
TRBJ2-7 TRBV4-3 NA NA CASSRLTGGSSYEQYF TGCGCCAGCAGCCGCTTGACAGGCGGCAGCTCCTACGAGCAGTACTTC
TRBJ2-7 TRBV5-8 NA NA CASSSRTVHEQYF TGTGCCAGCAGCTCCCGGACAGTTCACGAGCAGTACTTC
TRBJ2-1 TRBV9 NA NA CASSVEGGSGVNEQFF TGTGCCAGCAGCGTAGAAGGGGGTTCTGGTGTCAATGAGCAGTTCTTC
TRBJ2-5 TRBV5-1 TRBD2 once CASSPGTSEETQYF TGCGCCAGCAGCCCCGGGACTAGTGAAGAGACCCAGTACTTC
TRBJ1-5 TRBV6-4 NA NA CASSDSGQGRNQPQHF TGTGCCAGCAGTGACTCCGGGCAGGGCCGCAATCAGCCCCAGCATTTT
TRBJ2-1 TRBV4-3 TRBD2 once CASSQVGLAGNEQFF TGCGCCAGCAGCCAGGTCGGACTAGCGGGTAATGAGCAGTTCTTC
TRBJ1-1 TRBV6-1 NA few CASSDSGWNTEAFF TGTGCCAGCAGTGATTCGGGATGGAACACTGAAGCTTTCTTT
TRBJ1-4 TRBV5-1 TRBD1 NA CASSLVGQGNEKLFF TGCGCCAGCAGCTTGGTCGGACAGGGTAATGAAAAACTGTTTTTT
TRBJ2-7 TRBV4-1 TRBD2 NA CASSPGLAITYEQYF TGCGCCAGCAGCCCGGGACTAGCGATTACCTACGAGCAGTACTTC
TRBJ1-2 TRBV5-5 TRBD1 NA CASSKDRDGYTF TGTGCCAGCAGCAAGGACAGGGACGGCTACACCTTC
TRBJ1-6 TRBV7-2 NA NA CASLRVIGSPLHF TGTGCCAGCCTCCGGGTCATCGGGTCACCCCTCCACTTT
TRBJ1-2 TRBV7-9 TRBD1 NA CASSLPQTGGVNGYTF TGTGCCAGCAGCTTGCCGCAGACAGGGGGCGTAAATGGCTACACCTTC
TRBJ1-2 TRBV30 NA NA CAWSRHGDKSYTF TGTGCCTGGAGTAGACATGGTGATAAAAGCTACACCTTC
TRBJ2-1 TRBV29-1 TRBD1 many CSAGTGGYNEQFF TGCAGCGCCGGTACAGGGGGCTACAATGAGCAGTTCTTC
TRBJ1-1 TRBV19 TRBD1 NA CASSHRGTEAFF TGTGCCAGTAGCCACAGGGGCACTGAAGCTTTCTTT
TRBJ2-2 TRBV4-1 NA NA CASSRGSRRDTGELFF TGCGCCAGCAGCCGAGGAAGTCGTCGGGACACCGGGGAGCTGTTTTTT
TRBJ2-5 TRBV6-6 TRBD1 NA CASSAWDRRGSGTQYF TGTGCCAGCAGTGCTTGGGACAGGAGGGGGTCAGGGACCCAGTACTTC
TRBJ2-6 TRBV5-4 TRBD2 NA CASRQIGRGGIDGANVLTF TGTGCCAGCAGACAGATCGGGCGGGGGGGCATTGATGGGGCCAACGTCCTGACTTTC
TRBJ2-7 TRBV27 NA NA CASSPIQGSIEQYF TGTGCCAGCAGTCCTATCCAGGGTTCGATCGAGCAGTACTTC
TRBJ2-7 TRBV29-1 TRBD1 once CSARTGSHSSYEQYF TGCAGCGCTCGGACAGGAAGTCATTCCAGCTACGAGCAGTACTTC
TRBJ2-3 TRBV11-2 TRBD2 NA CASSLAPSGVDTQYF TGTGCCAGCAGCTTAGCACCTAGCGGGGTAGATACGCAGTATTTT
TRBJ2-1 TRBV5-6 NA NA CASSPDRTAYYNEQFF TGTGCCAGCAGCCCCGACCGGACAGCCTACTACAATGAGCAGTTCTTC
TRBJ1-2 TRBV29-1 TRBD1 NA CGVGTGGAGYTF TGCGGGGTAGGGACAGGGGGCGCAGGCTACACCTTC
TRBJ2-7 TRBV11-2 NA NA CASSRGAPARGEQYF TGTGCCAGCAGTCGGGGTGCGCCTGCCCGGGGGGAGCAGTACTTC
TRBJ2-7 TRBV10-3 NA NA CAISETSRGEEQYF TGTGCCATCAGTGAGACCTCCAGGGGTGAAGAGCAGTACTTC